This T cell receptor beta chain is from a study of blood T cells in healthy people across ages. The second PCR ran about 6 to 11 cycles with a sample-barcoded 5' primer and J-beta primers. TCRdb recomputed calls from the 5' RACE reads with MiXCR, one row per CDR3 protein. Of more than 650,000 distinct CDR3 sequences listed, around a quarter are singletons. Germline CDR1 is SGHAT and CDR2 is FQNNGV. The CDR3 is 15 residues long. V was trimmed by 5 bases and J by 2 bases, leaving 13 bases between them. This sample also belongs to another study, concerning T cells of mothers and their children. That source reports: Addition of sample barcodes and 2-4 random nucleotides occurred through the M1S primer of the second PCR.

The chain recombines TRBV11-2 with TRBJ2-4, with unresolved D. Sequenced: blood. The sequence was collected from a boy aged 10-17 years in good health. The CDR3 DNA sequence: TGTGCCAGCAGCCCCCTTATCGGATCCAAAAACATTCAGTACTTC. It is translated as CASSPLIGSKNIQYF. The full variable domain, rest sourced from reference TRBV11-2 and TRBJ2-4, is EAGVAQSPRYKIIEKRQSVAFWCNPISGHATLYWYQQILGQGPKLLIQFQNNGVVDDSQLPKDRFSAERLKGVDSTLKIQPAKLEDSAVYLCASSPLIGSKNIQYFGAGTRLSVL.